The 9 T cell receptor beta chains below were found in one sample sequenced in a study of identical twins. TCRdb used MiXCR to reprocess the 5' RACE reads, holding one entry per CDR3 protein. The table shows hundreds of thousands of distinct CDR3 sequences, with roughly 6.2% occurring only once. Sequenced input: naive T cells sorted from blood. The source is a man aged 18 to 30 in good health.

A few counts support this clonotype. The genes are TRBV5-1 and TRBJ1-4; tentative D call: TRBD1 (6 bases). V was cut by 2 bases and J by 5 bases, with 13 bases left in between. The CDR3 length is 15 residues. Germline V lookup: CDR1 SGHRS, CDR2 YFSETQ. The CDR3 coding sequence is TGCGCCAGCAGCTTACAGGGCCAGGTGAATGAAAAACTGTTTTTT. Translated: CASSLQGQVNEKLFF.

This clonotype appeared many times. V gene TRBV4-3 combines with J gene TRBJ2-1, with D perhaps TRBD2 (8 bases). Trimming cost V 0 bases and J 12 bases, with 18 bases left between them. The germline V gene encodes CDR1 LGHNA and CDR2 YSLEER. CDR3 length: 15 amino acids. CDR3 amino acids: CASSQDRGGQLTQFF. The CDR3, as DNA: TGCGCCAGCAGCCAAGATCGGGGGGGACAGTTGACGCAGTTCTTC.

CDR3 sequence reads: CASSLVGWDLQRASEQFF. CDR3 DNA: TGTGCCAGCAGCTTAGTCGGCTGGGACTTACAAAGGGCGAGTGAGCAGTTCTTC. This rearrangement joins TRBV11-2 to TRBJ2-1; TRBD2 might be the D (6 bases). This CDR3 comprises 18 residues. V shed 1 base and J shed 9 bases, with 25 bases lying between them. Germline CDR1 is SGHAT and CDR2 is FQNNGV.

Comment on this clonotype: This may be a read error, as it is one base from a much larger clone. The CDR3 end shows no conserved phenylalanine or tryptophan, and so a read error is likely. The CDR3 loop reads CASTALYTQYY. CDR3 coding DNA: TGTGCCAGCACCGCCCTATATACGCAGTATTAT. The rearrangement uses TRBV12-3 or TRBV12-4 and TRBJ2-3; no firm D call. CDR3 length: 11 amino acids. The germline V and J ends were trimmed by 7 bases and 7 bases, with 9 bases remaining between them.

The chain carries TRBV3-1 and TRBJ2-1; D not certain. The CDR3 length is 13 residues. V shed 1 base and J shed 9 bases, with 10 bases lying between them. From germline, CDR1 is LGHDT and CDR2 YNNKEL (reference sequence). The CDR3 here is CASSQVQNAEQFF. The DNA for the CDR3 is TGTGCCAGCAGCCAAGTTCAGAATGCTGAGCAGTTCTTC.

The rearrangement links TRBV7-2 to TRBJ2-1; TRBD1 agrees at 8 bases. The germline gives CDR1 SGHTA, CDR2 FQGNSA. CDR3 length: 15 residues. Trimming at V came to 5 bases and at J to 0 bases, leaving 3 bases not matched to a gene. The CDR3 DNA sequence: TGTGCCAGCAGCCGCCAGGGGGCCTCCTACAATGAGCAGTTCTTC. Amino acids: CASSRQGASYNEQFF.

This clonotype appeared a few times. The V gene is TRBV7-2, the J gene TRBJ1-4, with 7 bases matching TRBD1. V lost 5 bases to trimming and J lost 5 bases; unmatched junction nucleotides: 8. This CDR3 contains 15 residues. Germline CDR1 and CDR2: SGHTA and FQGNSA. CDR3 amino acids: CASSPRQGRNEKLFF. CDR3 nucleotide sequence: TGTGCCAGCAGCCCAAGACAGGGCAGGAATGAAAAACTGTTTTTT.

In its sample, this clonotype was seen many times. The rearrangement uses TRBV24-1 and TRBJ2-1, with TRBD2 matching 10 bases. V trimming: 2 bases; J trimming: 6 bases; junction bases outside the gene matches: 6. This CDR3 region has 16 residues. CDR1 and CDR2 (germline): KGHDR, SFDVKD. CDR3 protein: CATSDSGLANSNEQFF. CDR3 sequence (DNA): TGTGCCACCAGTGATTCGGGACTAGCGAATAGCAATGAGCAGTTCTTC.

This clonotype was picked up many times. The chain carries TRBV20-1 and TRBJ1-1; no definite D call. Germline lookup yields CDR1 DFQATT and CDR2 SNEGSKA (reference sequence). The CDR3 sequence is 14 residues long. The V and J ends lost 6 bases and 1 base respectively, with 15 bases between them. The CDR3 spells CSADKVRPNTEAFF. CDR3 in DNA: TGCAGTGCCGATAAGGTTCGGCCGAACACTGAAGCTTTCTTT.